The 21 T cell receptor beta chains given below trace back to one sample, sequenced in a study of cytomegalovirus exposure and HLA in healthy donors. The study ran its PCR with 60 Vbeta and 13 Jbeta primers. Here immunoSEQ multiplex PCR was the method, and the copy in TCRdb shows in-frame clones only, minus some. The sample lists fewer than 250,000 clones, 79% seen once, with approximately 1.5% in the top ten. The source material was PBMCs. The receptors were sampled from a young woman in good health and CMV-seronegative.

The chain links TRBV7-8 to TRBJ2-1; a weak D match, TRBD1 (6 bases). CDR3 length: 13 amino acids. V lost 5 bases and J 8 bases, leaving 13 bases between the germline ends. In germline, CDR1 is SGHVS, CDR2 FQNEAQ. The CDR3 sequence is CASSQNRAHEQFF. In DNA, the CDR3 is TGTGCCAGCAGCCAAAACAGGGCCCATGAGCAGTTCTTC.

This clone was counted between two and nine times. This rearrangement joins TRBV19 to TRBJ1-1; D ambiguous. V lost 8 bases and J lost 5, with 18 bases in between. This CDR3 is 14 amino acids long. The germline V gene has CDR1 LNHDA and CDR2 SQIVND (reference sequence). The CDR3 DNA sequence: TGTGCCAGTGATCCGGGAGTTCGGAGGACTGAAGCTTTCTTT. It encodes CASDPGVRRTEAFF.

The chain joins TRBV6-1 to TRBJ2-7, with a possible D match to TRBD2 (7 bases). CDR1 is MNHNS, CDR2 SASEGT, per germline. V was shortened by 0 bases and J by 3 bases, with 12 bases between the two germline ends. This CDR3 comprises 15 residues. Written as DNA, the CDR3 is TGTGCCAGCAGTGAAGCGCTGGGGGGGCACTACGAGCAGTACTTC. Its translation is CASSEALGGHYEQYF.

About this clone itself: This CDR3 is also generated by other DNA sequences in the sample. J is TRBJ1-1 and V is TRBV6-1; D is unresolved. This CDR3 is built from 13 residues. CDR1 is MNHNS and CDR2 is SASEGT in the germline V gene. Trimming pared 3 bases from V and 2 bases from J, leaving 7 bases between. The chain's CDR3 is CASSERINTEAFF. Written as DNA, the CDR3 is TGTGCCAGCAGTGAGAGGATTAACACTGAAGCTTTCTTT.

CDR3 region: CASSDSDPPYTEAFF. The CDR3 DNA follows: TGTGCCAGTTCCGACTCAGACCCTCCATACACTGAAGCTTTCTTT. This chain uses TRBV19 with TRBJ1-1; D unclear. The CDR3 is 15 amino acids. Germline CDR1 is LNHDA and CDR2 is SQIVND (reference sequence). V lost 8 bases and J lost 3, with 19 bases in between.

This chain connects TRBV7-9 to TRBJ1-1; TRBD1 is a possible D gene (5 bases). The CDR3 is 13 amino acids. Trimming shortened V by 2 bases and J by 3 bases, and 7 bases separated the two germline ends. Germline V CDR1 and CDR2: SEHNR, FQNEAQ (reference sequence). The CDR3 loop is CASSLIGDTEAFF. CDR3 bases: TGTGCCAGCAGCTTAATAGGGGACACTGAAGCTTTCTTT.

The chain is built from TRBV5-5 and TRBJ1-5; D is unresolved. The CDR3 extends over 14 amino acids. The V gene's germline CDR1 is SGHKS and CDR2 YYEKEE (reference sequence). Trimming pared 3 bases from V and 5 bases from J, leaving 12 bases between. The CDR3 sequence: CASSSVLSDQPQHF. Written as DNA, the CDR3 is TGTGCCAGCAGCTCGGTATTGTCGGATCAGCCCCAGCATTTT. Drawing the rest from reference TRBV5-5 and TRBJ1-5, the complete variable domain is DAGVTQSPTHLIKTRGQQVTLRCSPISGHKSVSWYQQVLGQGPQFIFQYYEKEERGRGNFPDRFSARQFPNYSSELNVNALLLGDSALYLCASSSVLSDQPQHFGDGTRLSIL.

In this sample, this clone turned up once. The chain uses TRBV28 and TRBJ2-7, with a possible D match to TRBD1 (6 bases). Trimming cost V 7 bases and J 5 bases, with 18 bases left between them. Per germline, CDR1 MDHEN and CDR2 SYDVKM. The CDR3 runs 14 residues. CDR3 region: CASNRAGERNEQYF. The CDR3 coding sequence is TGTGCCAGCAACCGGGCAGGGGAAAGGAACGAGCAGTACTTC. The variable domain in full, completed from reference TRBV28 and TRBJ2-7, reads DVKVTQSSRYLVKRTGEKVFLECVQDMDHENMFWYRQDPGLGLRLIYFSYDVKMKEKGDIPEGYSVSREKKERFSLILESASTNQTSMYLCASNRAGERNEQYFGPGTRLTVT.

The V gene is TRBV27, the J gene TRBJ2-1, with D possibly matching TRBD2 (5 bases). The CDR3 runs to 14 residues. CDR1 is MNHEY, CDR2 SMNVEV, per germline (reference sequence). V lost 3 bases and J lost 0, with 6 bases in between. Here the CDR3 reads CASSLGDSYNEQFF. The CDR3 coding sequence is TGTGCCAGCAGTTTGGGAGACTCCTACAATGAGCAGTTCTTC.

The chain has TRBV28 and TRBJ2-1, with a tentative D call TRBD2 (7 bases). With 3 bases removed from V and 8 bases from J, the gap between germline ends came to 14 bases. The CDR3 totals 14 residues. From germline, CDR1 is MDHEN and CDR2 SYDVKM. As DNA, the CDR3 is TGTGCCAGCAGTTTGGGGGCAGGGAGGGATGAGCAGTTCTTC. It translates to CASSLGAGRDEQFF.

In DNA, the CDR3 is TGTGCCAGCAGTGAAAGGTCAGCGGTGGGAGGCTACACCTTC. This encodes CASSERSAVGGYTF. This rearrangement joins TRBV2 to TRBJ1-2; no definite D call. Trimming stripped 2 bases from V and 8 bases from J, with 15 bases between. Per the germline V gene, CDR1 is SNHLY and CDR2 is FYNNEI. The CDR3 loop spans 14 amino acids.

This chain links TRBV2 with TRBJ1-4, with 7 bases aligning to TRBD1. Germline V gives CDR1 SNHLY, CDR2 FYNNEI. With V trimmed by 6 bases and J by 4 bases, 8 bases remained unmatched. CDR3 length: 15 residues. The CDR3 loop reads CASRTRTGHNEKLFF. The CDR3 bases are TGTGCCAGCAGGACTAGGACAGGACATAATGAAAAACTGTTTTTT. Drawing the rest from reference TRBV2 and TRBJ1-4, the complete variable domain is EPEVTQTPSHQVTQMGQEVILRCVPISNHLYFYWYRQILGQKVEFLVSFYNNEISEKSEIFDDQFSVERPDGSNFTLKIRSTKLEDSAMYFCASRTRTGHNEKLFFGSGTQLSVL.

In DNA, the CDR3 is TGTGCCAGCAGCTTATTACTAGCGGGAGGGTTAAGCGAGCAGTACTTC. Encoded protein: CASSLLLAGGLSEQYF. V usage is TRBV7-9 and J usage is TRBJ2-7, with 13 bases lining up with TRBD2. The CDR3 sequence is 16 residues long. Germline assignment: CDR1 SEHNR and CDR2 FQNEAQ (reference sequence). Germline trimming cut 2 bases from V and 6 bases from J; bases unmatched to any gene: 7.

The chain carries TRBV18 and TRBJ2-7; 8 bases fit TRBD1. Germline-derived CDR1 and CDR2 are KGHSH and LQKENI. CDR3 size: 15 residues. After removal of 3 bases from V and 2 bases from J, the junction contained 6 bases not matched to a gene. In DNA form, the CDR3 reads TGTGCCAGCTCACCCGGACAGGGACAAGCCTACGAGCAGTACTTC. Translation gives CASSPGQGQAYEQYF.

V and J are TRBV4-2 and TRBJ2-5; 10 bases line up with TRBD2. The CDR3 contains 17 residues. Germline assignment: CDR1 LGHNA and CDR2 YNFKEQ. Trimming removed 1 base from V and 2 bases from J; junction bases left unmatched: 7. DNA of the CDR3: TGTGCCAGCAGCCAAGGAAACAGCGGGGGGGGTCAAGAGACCCAGTACTTC. Translated, it gives CASSQGNSGGGQETQYF.

The gene calls are TRBV5-6 and TRBJ2-7; D unclear. CDR3 length: 12 amino acids. Germline values: CDR1 SGHDT, CDR2 YYEEEE. The V and J ends lost 1 base and 3 bases respectively, with 5 bases between them. CDR3 region: CASSLTFYEQYF. The CDR3 region has the DNA TGTGCCAGCAGCTTGACTTTCTACGAGCAGTACTTC.

J is TRBJ2-6 and V is TRBV5-1; 7 positions match TRBD1. CDR1 is SGHRS, CDR2 YFSETQ, per germline. The CDR3 runs 18 residues. V lost 4 bases, J lost 0 bases, and 10 bases stayed unmatched. DNA of the CDR3: TGCGCCAGCAGCCCCAGACAGGGCTCCTACTCTGGGGCCAACGTCCTGACTTTC. Translated, it gives CASSPRQGSYSGANVLTF. Full variable domain (outside the CDR3, taken from reference TRBV5-1 and TRBJ2-6): KAGVTQTPRYLIKTRGQQVTLSCSPISGHRSVSWYQQTPGQGLQFLFEYFSETQRNKGNFPGRFSGRQFSNSRSEMNVSTLELGDSALYLCASSPRQGSYSGANVLTFGAGSRLTVL.

The gene calls are TRBV15 and TRBJ1-1, with D perhaps matching TRBD1 (6 bases). CDR1 and CDR2 (germline): LNHNV, YYDKDF (reference sequence). Deletions cut 0 bases from V and 1 base from J, with 18 bases between. CDR3 length equals 18 residues. CDR3 DNA: TGTGCCACCAGCAGAGAGGGGGCGATTGCGACAGCGAACACTGAAGCTTTCTTT. Its translation is CATSREGAIATANTEAFF.

This chain connects TRBV4-2 to TRBJ2-5, with 12 bases lining up with TRBD2. J was trimmed by 2 bases and V by 1 base; bases with no gene match: 11. The germline CDR1 and CDR2 sequences are LGHNA and YNFKEQ. The CDR3 contains 19 residues. The CDR3 protein is CASSQGRTSGIPPQETQYF. Written as DNA, the CDR3 is TGTGCCAGCAGCCAAGGAAGGACTAGCGGGATCCCCCCACAAGAGACCCAGTACTTC.

The CDR3 reads CASSLGRGQPQHF. Here the CDR3 DNA reads TGTGCCAGCAGCTTAGGCAGGGGCCAGCCCCAGCATTTT. The J gene is TRBJ1-5, the V gene TRBV7-2; D is possibly TRBD1 (6 bases). CDR3 size: 13 residues. V lost 1 base, J lost 7 bases, and 8 bases lay in between. Germline V gives CDR1 SGHTA, CDR2 FQGNSA.

The rearrangement uses TRBV4-2 and TRBJ1-1, with D unclear. CDR3 length equals 14 residues. The germline V gene has CDR1 LGHNA and CDR2 YNFKEQ. Trimming stripped 4 bases from V and 5 bases from J, with 14 bases between. The chain's CDR3 is CASSRTGGRTEAFF. CDR3 DNA: TGTGCCAGCAGCCGAACGGGAGGGAGGACTGAAGCTTTCTTT.